This TCR beta chain was identified during a study of human T cells and chemical hapten exposure. Germline V gene lookup returns CDR1 MNHEY and CDR2 SVGAGI. With 0 bases removed from V and 2 bases from J, the gap between germline ends came to 12 bases. The CDR3 is made up of 16 amino acids. This clonotype was seen more than once but under ten times. TCRdb analysed the RACE reads with MiXCR anew, one entry per CDR3 protein. The sample has around 340,000 distinct CDR3 sequences, roughly 6.9% seen once; the top ten hold approximately 8.9%. Documented time point: patch test 1, 2 weeks after DPC sensitization. Treatment specified: therapeutic diphenylcyclopropenone sensitization with weekly scalp DPC.

The specimen comprised whole blood, sampled in connection with sensitization to the hapten diphenylcyclopropenone (DPC). The chain recombines TRBV6-5 with TRBJ2-3, with no clear D. The sequence came from a woman aged 18-30 years with alopecia areata. Some clones in this sample may be carry-over from other donors' samples. The CDR3 sequence: CASSYSAGSFTDTQYF. DNA of the CDR3: TGTGCCAGCAGTTACTCCGCCGGCAGCTTCACAGATACGCAGTATTTT.